This TCR beta chain was observed in a study of blood T cells in healthy people across ages. About this clonotype itself: No antigen is known for it.

Study-wide findings and caveats: While age rose, TCR beta diversity per million T cells dropped in a roughly linear way. Both higher diversity and more naive CD4+ cells marked long-lived donors when set against aged donors.

It was with a sample-barcoded 5' primer and a J-beta primer mix that a second PCR of roughly 6 to 12 cycles was run. Every sample gave at least 2.5 million paired-end reads containing CDR3. TCRdb recomputed calls from the 5' RACE reads with MiXCR, one row per CDR3 protein. The repertoire consists of about 1.8 million distinct CDR3 sequences, with around 48% occurring once and the leading ten covering 2% to 2.5%. The specimen sequenced was blood. The sequence was collected from a woman in her thirties or forties in good health.

The DNA for the CDR3 is TGTGCCAGCAGTTACTTCGGACAGGGTCAAGAGACCCAGTACTTC. Translating gives CASSYFGQGQETQYF. The rearrangement joins TRBV6-5 to TRBJ2-5; TRBD1 matches at 8 bases. This CDR3 is built from 15 residues. Germline assignment: CDR1 MNHEY and CDR2 SVGAGI. Trimming took 1 base from V and 2 from J; bases not matched to a gene: 3.